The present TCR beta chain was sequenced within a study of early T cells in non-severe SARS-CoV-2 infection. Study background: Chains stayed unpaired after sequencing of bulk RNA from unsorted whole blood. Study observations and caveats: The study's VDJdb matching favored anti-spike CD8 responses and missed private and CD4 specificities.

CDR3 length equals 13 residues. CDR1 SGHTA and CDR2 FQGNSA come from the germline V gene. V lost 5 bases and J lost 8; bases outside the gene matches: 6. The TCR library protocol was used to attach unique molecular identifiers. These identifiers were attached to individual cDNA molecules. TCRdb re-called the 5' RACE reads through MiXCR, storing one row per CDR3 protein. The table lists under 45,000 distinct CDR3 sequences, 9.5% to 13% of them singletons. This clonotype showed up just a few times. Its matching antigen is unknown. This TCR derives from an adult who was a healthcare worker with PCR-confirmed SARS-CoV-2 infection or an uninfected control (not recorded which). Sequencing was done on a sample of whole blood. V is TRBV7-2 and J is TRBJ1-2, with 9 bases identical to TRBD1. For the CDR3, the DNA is TGTGCCAGCAGCCAGAGACAGGGGGAAGGCTACACCTTC. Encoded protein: CASSQRQGEGYTF.